This T cell receptor (beta chain) was observed in a study of blood T cell repertoires in COVID-19. Clones were read by immunoSEQ multiplex PCR, and TCRdb kept only the in-frame ones, dropping some. The table lists 85,000 to 100,000 clones, 75% to 85% of them singletons. Germline V gives CDR1 SGHVS, CDR2 FQNEAQ. The junction had 7 bases not matched to a gene; V was cut back by 3 bases and J by 7 bases. There are 17 residues in the CDR3. The clonotype was recovered from a human donor in a cohort sampled during active COVID-19. Material for sequencing was peripheral blood. V gene TRBV7-8 combines with J gene TRBJ2-1; 15 bases fit TRBD2. The CDR3 bases are TGTGCCAGCAGCTTGTCCGGGACTAGCGGGGGGCGGAATGAGCAGTTCTTC. This codes for CASSLSGTSGGRNEQFF. Full variable domain (missing parts from reference TRBV7-8 and TRBJ2-1): GAGVSQSPRYKVAKRGQDVALRCDPISGHVSLFWYQQALGQGPEFLTYFQNEAQLDKSGLPSDRFFAERPEGSVSTLKIQRTQQEDSAVYLCASSLSGTSGGRNEQFFGPGTRLTVL.